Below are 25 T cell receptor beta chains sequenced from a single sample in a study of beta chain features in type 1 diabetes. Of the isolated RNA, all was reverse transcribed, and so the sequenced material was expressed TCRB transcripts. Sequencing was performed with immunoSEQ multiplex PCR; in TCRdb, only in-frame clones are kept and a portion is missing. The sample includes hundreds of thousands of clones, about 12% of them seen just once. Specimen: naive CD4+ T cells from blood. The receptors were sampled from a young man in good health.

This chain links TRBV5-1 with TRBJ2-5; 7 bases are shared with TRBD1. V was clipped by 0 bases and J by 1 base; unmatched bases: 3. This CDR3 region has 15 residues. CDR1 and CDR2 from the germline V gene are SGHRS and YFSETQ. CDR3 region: CASSLGQGSQETQYF. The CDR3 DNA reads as TGCGCCAGCAGCTTGGGACAGGGATCCCAAGAGACCCAGTACTTC.

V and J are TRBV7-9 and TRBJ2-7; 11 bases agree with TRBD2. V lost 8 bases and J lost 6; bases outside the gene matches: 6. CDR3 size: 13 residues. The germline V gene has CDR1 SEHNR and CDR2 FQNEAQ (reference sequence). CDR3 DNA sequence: TGTGCCAGCGAGCCTAGCGGGGGGTTCGAGCAGTACTTC. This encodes CASEPSGGFEQYF. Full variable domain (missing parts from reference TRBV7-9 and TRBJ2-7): DTGVSQNPRHKITKRGQNVTFRCDPISEHNRLYWYRQTLGQGPEFLTYFQNEAQLEKSRLLSDRFSAERPKGSFSTLEIQRTEQGDSAMYLCASEPSGGFEQYFGPGTRLTVT.

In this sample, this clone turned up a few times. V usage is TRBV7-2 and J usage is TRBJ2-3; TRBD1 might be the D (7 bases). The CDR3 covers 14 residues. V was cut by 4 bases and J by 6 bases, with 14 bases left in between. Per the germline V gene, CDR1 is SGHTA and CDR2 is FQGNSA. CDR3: CASSSRGRWDTQYF. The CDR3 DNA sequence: TGTGCCAGCAGCTCCAGGGGGAGGTGGGATACGCAGTATTTT. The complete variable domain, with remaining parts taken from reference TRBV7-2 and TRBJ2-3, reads GAGVSQSPSNKVTEKGKDVELRCDPISGHTALYWYRQSLGQGLEFLIYFQGNSAPDKSGLPSDRFSAERTGGSVSTLTIQRTQQEDSAVYLCASSSRGRWDTQYFGPGTRLTVL.

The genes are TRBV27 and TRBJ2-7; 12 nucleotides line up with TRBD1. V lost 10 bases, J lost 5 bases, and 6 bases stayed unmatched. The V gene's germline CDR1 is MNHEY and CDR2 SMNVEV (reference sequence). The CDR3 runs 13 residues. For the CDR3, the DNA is TGTGCCACCAGAGGGACAGGGGGCCACGAGCAGTACTTC. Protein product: CATRGTGGHEQYF.

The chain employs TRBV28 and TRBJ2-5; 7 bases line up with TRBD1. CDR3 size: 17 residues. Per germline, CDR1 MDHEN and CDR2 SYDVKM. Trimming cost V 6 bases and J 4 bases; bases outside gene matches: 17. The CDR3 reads CASSKPRQGSLSETQYF. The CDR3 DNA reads TGTGCCAGCAGCAAACCCCGACAGGGTTCTTTATCAGAGACCCAGTACTTC.

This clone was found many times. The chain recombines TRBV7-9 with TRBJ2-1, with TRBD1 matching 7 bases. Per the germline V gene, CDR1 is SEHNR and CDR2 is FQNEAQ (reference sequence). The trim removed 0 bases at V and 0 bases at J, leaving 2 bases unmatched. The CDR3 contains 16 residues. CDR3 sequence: CASSLAGQSSYNEQFF. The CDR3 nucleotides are TGTGCCAGCAGCTTAGCGGGACAGAGCTCCTACAATGAGCAGTTCTTC. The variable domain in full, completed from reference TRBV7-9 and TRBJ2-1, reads DTGVSQNPRHKITKRGQNVTFRCDPISEHNRLYWYRQTLGQGPEFLTYFQNEAQLEKSRLLSDRFSAERPKGSFSTLEIQRTEQGDSAMYLCASSLAGQSSYNEQFFGPGTRLTVL.

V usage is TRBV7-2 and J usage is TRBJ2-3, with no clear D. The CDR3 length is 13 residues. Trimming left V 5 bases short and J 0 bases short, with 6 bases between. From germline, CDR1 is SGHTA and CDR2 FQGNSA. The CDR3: CASSPPSTDTQYF. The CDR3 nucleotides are TGTGCCAGCAGCCCCCCTAGCACAGATACGCAGTATTTT.

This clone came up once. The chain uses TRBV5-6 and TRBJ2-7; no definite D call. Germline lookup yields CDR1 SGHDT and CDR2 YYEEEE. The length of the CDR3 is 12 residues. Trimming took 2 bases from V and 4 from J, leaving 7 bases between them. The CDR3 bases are TGTGCCAGCAGCTTACAGATTTACGAGCAGTACTTC. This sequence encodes CASSLQIYEQYF.

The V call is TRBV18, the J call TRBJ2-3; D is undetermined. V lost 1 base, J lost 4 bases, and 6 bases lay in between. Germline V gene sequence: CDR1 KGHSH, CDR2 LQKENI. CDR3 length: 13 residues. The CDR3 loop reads CASSPQSADTQYF. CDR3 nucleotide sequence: TGTGCCAGCTCACCACAAAGCGCAGATACGCAGTATTTT.

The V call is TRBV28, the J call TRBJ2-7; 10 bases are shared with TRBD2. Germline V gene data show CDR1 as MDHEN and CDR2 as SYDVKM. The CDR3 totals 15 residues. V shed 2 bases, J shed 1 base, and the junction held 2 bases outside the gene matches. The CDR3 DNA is TGTGCCAGCAGTTTACCTAGCGGGGGATCCTACGAGCAGTACTTC. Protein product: CASSLPSGGSYEQYF.

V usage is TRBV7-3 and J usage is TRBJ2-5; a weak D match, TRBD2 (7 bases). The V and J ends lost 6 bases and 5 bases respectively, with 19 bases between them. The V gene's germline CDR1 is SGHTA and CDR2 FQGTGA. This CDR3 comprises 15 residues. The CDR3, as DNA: TGTGCCAGCAGTGGCTCGGGGGGCCCCGGGGAGACCCAGTACTTC. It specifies CASSGSGGPGETQYF.

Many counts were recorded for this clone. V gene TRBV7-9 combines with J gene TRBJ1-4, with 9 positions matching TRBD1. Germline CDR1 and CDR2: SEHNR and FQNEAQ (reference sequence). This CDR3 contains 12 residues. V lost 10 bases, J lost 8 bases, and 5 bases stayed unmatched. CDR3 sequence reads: CATDRGGEKLFF. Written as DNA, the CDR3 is TGTGCCACGGACAGGGGAGGAGAAAAACTGTTTTTT.

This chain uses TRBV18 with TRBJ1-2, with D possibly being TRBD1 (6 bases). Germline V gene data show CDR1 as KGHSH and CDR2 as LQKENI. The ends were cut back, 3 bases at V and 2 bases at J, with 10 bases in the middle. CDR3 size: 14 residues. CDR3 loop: CASSPSGVNYGYTF. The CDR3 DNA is TGTGCCAGCTCACCGTCAGGGGTGAACTATGGCTACACCTTC.

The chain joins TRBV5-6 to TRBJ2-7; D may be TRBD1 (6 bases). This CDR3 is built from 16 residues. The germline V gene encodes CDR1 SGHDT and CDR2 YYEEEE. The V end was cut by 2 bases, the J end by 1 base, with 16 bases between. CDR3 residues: CASSFPPGQRSYEQYF. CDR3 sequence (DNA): TGTGCCAGCAGCTTCCCTCCGGGACAAAGGTCCTACGAGCAGTACTTC.

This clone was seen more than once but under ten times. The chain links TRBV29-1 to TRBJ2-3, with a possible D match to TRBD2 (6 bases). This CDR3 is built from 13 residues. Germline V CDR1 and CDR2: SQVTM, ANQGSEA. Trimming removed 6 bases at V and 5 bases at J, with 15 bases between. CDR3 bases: TGCAGCGTCCCTAGGCACGGGGGAGATACGCAGTATTTT. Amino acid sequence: CSVPRHGGDTQYF.

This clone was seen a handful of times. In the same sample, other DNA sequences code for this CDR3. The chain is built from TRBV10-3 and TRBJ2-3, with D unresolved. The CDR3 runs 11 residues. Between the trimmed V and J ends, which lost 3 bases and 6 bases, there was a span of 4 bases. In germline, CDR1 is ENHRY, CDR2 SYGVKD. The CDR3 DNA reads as TGTGCCATCAGTGACCGGGATACGCAGTATTTT. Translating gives CAISDRDTQYF.

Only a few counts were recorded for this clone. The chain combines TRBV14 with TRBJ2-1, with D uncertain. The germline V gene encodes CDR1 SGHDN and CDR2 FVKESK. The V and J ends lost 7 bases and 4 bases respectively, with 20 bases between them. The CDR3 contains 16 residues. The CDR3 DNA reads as TGTGCCAGCACCCCCCGGGTCCCGTTCCCTTACAATGAGCAGTTCTTC. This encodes CASTPRVPFPYNEQFF.

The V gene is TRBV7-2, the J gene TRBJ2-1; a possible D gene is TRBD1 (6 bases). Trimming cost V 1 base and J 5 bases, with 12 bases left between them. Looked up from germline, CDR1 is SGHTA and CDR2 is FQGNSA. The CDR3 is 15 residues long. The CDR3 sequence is CASSLGRGNHNEQFF. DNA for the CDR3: TGTGCCAGCAGCTTAGGCAGGGGAAACCACAATGAGCAGTTCTTC.

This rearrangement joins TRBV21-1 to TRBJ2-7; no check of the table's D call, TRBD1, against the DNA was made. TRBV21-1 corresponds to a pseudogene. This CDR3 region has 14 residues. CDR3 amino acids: CASSKGAGGREQYF. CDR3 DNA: TGTGCCAGCAGCAAAGGGGCAGGGGGTCGCGAGCAGTACTTC.

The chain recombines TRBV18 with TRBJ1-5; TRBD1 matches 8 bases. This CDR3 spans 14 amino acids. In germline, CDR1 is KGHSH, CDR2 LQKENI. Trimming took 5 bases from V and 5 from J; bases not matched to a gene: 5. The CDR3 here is CASSGGTGHQPQHF. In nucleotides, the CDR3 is TGTGCCAGCTCAGGGGGGACAGGCCATCAGCCCCAGCATTTT.

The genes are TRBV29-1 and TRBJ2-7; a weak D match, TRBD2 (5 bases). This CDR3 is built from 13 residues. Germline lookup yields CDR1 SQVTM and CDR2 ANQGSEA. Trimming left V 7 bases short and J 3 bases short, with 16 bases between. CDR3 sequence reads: CSAQGPGGYEQYF. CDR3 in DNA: TGCAGCGCCCAAGGGCCTGGAGGCTACGAGCAGTACTTC.

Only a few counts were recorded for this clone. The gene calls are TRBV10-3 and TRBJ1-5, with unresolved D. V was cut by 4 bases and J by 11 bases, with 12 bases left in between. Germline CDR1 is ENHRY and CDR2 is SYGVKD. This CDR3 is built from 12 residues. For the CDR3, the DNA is TGTGCCATCAGTGGCCCGAGTGAAACCCAGCATTTT. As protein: CAISGPSETQHF.

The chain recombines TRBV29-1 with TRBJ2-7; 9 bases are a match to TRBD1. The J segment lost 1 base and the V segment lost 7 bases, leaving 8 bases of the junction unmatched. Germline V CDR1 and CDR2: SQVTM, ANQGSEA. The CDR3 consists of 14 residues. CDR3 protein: CSADAGTGSYEQYF. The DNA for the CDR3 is TGCAGCGCGGACGCCGGGACAGGGTCCTACGAGCAGTACTTC.

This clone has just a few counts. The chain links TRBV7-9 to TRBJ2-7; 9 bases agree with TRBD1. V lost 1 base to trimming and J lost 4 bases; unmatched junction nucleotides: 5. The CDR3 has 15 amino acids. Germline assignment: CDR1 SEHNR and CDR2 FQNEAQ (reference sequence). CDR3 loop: CASSLGKGQGYEQYF. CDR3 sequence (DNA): TGTGCCAGCAGCTTAGGAAAGGGACAGGGATACGAGCAGTACTTC.

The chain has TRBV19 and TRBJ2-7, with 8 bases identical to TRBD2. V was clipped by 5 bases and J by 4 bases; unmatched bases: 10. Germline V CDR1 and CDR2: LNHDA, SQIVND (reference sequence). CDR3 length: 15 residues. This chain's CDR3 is CASSPAGAGFYEQYF. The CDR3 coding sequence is TGTGCCAGTAGTCCAGCGGGGGCAGGCTTTTACGAGCAGTACTTC.